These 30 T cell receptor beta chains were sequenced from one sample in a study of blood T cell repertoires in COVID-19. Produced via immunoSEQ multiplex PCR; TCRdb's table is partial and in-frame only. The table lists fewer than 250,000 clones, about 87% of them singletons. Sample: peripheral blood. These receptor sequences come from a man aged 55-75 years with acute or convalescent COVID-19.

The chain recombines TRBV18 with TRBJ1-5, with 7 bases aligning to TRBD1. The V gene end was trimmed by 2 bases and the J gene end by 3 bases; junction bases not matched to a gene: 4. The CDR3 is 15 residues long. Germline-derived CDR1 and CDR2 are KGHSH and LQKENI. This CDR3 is CASSPAGGYNQPQHF. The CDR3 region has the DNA TGTGCCAGCTCACCAGCAGGGGGTTACAATCAGCCCCAGCATTTT.

Here the CDR3 DNA reads TGTGCCACCAGCATTGGGCCGAGCCCCCCCACAGATACGCAGTATTTT. Encoded protein: CATSIGPSPPTDTQYF. The J gene is TRBJ2-3, the V gene TRBV15, with D uncertain. The CDR3 runs to 16 residues. Germline assignment: CDR1 LNHNV and CDR2 YYDKDF (reference sequence). V was cut by 4 bases and J by 2 bases, with 16 bases left in between.

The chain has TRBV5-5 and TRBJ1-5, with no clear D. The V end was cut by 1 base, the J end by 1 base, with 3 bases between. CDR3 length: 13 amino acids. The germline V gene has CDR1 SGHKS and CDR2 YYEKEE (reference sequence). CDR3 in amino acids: CASSLSSNQPQHF. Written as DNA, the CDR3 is TGTGCCAGCAGCTTGAGCAGCAATCAGCCCCAGCATTTT.

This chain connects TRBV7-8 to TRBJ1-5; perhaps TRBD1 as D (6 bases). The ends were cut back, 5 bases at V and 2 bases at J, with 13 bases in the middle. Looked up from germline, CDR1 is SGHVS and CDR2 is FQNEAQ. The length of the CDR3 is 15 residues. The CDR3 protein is CASSQNRAGNQPQHF. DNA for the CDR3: TGTGCCAGCAGCCAGAACAGGGCGGGCAATCAGCCCCAGCATTTT.

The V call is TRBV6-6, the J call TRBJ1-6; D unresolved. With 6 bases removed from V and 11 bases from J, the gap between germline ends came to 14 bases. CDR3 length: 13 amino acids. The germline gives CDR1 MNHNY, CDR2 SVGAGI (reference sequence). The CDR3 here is CASRIWPRAPLHF. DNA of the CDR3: TGTGCCAGCAGGATCTGGCCCCGGGCACCCCTCCACTTT.

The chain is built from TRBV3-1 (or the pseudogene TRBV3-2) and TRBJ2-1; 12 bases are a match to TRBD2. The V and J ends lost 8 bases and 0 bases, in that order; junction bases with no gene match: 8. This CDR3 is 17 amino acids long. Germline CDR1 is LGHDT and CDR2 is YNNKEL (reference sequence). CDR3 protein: CASGGTSGSRSYNEQFF. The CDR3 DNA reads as TGTGCCAGCGGGGGGACTAGCGGGTCTCGCTCCTACAATGAGCAGTTCTTC.

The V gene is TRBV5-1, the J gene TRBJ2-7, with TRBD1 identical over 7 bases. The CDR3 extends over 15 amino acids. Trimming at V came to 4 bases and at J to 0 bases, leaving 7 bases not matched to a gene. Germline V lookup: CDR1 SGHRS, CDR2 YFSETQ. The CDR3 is CASSRPGQSSYEQYF. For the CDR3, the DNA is TGCGCCAGCAGCAGACCGGGACAGAGCTCCTACGAGCAGTACTTC.

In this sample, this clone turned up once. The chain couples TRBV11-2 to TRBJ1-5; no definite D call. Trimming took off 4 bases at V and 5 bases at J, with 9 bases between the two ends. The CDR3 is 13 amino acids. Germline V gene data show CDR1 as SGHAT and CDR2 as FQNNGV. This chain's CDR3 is CASSSYSDQPQHF. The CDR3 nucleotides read TGTGCCAGCAGCTCCTACAGTGATCAGCCCCAGCATTTT.

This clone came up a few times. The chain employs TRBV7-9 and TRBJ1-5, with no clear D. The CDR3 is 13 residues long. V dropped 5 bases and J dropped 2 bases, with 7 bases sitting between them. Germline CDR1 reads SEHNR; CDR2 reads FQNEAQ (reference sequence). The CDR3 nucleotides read TGTGCCAGCAGCCCTAGTGGCAATCAGCCCCAGCATTTT. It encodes CASSPSGNQPQHF.

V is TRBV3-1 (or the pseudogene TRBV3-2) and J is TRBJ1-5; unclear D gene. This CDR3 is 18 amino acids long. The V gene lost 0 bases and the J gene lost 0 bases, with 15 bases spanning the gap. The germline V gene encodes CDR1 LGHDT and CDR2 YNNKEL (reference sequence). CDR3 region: CASSQDRPAQASNQPQHF. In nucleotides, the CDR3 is TGTGCCAGCAGCCAAGATAGACCGGCTCAGGCTAGCAATCAGCCCCAGCATTTT.

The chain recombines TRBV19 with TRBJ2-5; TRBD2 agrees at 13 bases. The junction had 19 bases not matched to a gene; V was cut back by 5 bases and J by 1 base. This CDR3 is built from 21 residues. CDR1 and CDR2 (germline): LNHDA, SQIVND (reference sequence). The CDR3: CASSADTSPGLAGTSQETQYF. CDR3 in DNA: TGTGCCAGTAGTGCCGACACCTCACCGGGACTAGCGGGGACCTCCCAAGAGACCCAGTACTTC.

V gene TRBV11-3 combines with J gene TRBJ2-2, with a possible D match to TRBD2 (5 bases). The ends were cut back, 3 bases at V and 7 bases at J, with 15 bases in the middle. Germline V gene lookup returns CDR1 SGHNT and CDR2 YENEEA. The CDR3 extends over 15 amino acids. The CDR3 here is CASSFGVPSGGELFF. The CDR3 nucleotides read TGTGCCAGCAGCTTCGGGGTGCCCTCGGGCGGGGAGCTGTTTTTT.

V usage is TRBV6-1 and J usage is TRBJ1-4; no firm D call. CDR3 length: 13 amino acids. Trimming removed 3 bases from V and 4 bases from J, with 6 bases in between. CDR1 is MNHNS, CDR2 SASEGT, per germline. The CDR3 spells CASSDGINEKLFF. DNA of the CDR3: TGTGCCAGCAGTGACGGGATTAATGAAAAACTGTTTTTT.

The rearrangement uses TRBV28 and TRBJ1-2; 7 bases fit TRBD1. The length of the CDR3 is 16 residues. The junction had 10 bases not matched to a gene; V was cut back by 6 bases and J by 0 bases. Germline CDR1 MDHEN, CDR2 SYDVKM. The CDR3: CASRRTGVTSNYGYTF. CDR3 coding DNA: TGTGCCAGCAGACGGACAGGAGTCACTTCTAACTATGGCTACACCTTC.

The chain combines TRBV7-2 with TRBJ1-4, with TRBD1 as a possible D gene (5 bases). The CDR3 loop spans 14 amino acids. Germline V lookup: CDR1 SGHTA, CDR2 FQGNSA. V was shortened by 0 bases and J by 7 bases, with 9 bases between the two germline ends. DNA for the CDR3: TGTGCCAGCAGCTTAGCAGGGGTTGGTGAAAAACTGTTTTTT. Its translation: CASSLAGVGEKLFF.

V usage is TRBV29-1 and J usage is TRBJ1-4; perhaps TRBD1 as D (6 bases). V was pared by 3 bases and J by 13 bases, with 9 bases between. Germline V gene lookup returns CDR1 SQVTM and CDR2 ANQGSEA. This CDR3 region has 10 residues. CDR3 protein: CSVEEGGLFF. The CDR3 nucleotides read TGCAGCGTTGAGGAAGGGGGACTGTTTTTT.

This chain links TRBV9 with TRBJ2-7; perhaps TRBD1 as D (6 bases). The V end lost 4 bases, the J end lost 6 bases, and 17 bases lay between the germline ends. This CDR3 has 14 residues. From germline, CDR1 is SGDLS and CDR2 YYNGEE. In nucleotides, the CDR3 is TGTGCCAGCAGCCGGGACACAACGACACCCGAGCAGTACTTC. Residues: CASSRDTTTPEQYF. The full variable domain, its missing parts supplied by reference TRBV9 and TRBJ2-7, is DSGVTQTPKHLITATGQRVTLRCSPRSGDLSVYWYQQSLDQGLQFLIQYYNGEERAKGNILERFSAQQFPDLHSELNLSSLELGDSALYFCASSRDTTTPEQYFGPGTRLTVT.

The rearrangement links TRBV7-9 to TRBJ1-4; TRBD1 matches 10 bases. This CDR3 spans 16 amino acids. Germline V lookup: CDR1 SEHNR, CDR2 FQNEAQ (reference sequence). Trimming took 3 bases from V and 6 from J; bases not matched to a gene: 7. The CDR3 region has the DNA TGTGCCAGCAGCTTTCGACAGGGGGCAGGCGATGAAAAACTGTTTTTT. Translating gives CASSFRQGAGDEKLFF.

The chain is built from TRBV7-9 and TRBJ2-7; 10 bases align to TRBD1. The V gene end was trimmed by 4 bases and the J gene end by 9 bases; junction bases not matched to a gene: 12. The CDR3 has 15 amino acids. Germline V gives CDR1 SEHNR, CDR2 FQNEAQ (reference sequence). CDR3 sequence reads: CASSSNVGQGMSQYF. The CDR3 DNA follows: TGTGCCAGCAGCTCCAACGTGGGACAGGGGATGTCGCAGTACTTC. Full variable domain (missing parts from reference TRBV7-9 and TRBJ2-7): DTGVSQNPRHKITKRGQNVTFRCDPISEHNRLYWYRQTLGQGPEFLTYFQNEAQLEKSRLLSDRFSAERPKGSFSTLEIQRTEQGDSAMYLCASSSNVGQGMSQYFGPGTRLTVT.

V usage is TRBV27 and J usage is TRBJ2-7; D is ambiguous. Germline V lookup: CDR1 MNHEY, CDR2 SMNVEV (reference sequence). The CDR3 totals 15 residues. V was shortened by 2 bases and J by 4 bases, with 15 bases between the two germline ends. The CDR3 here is CASSLMAGQKYEQYF. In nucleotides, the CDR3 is TGTGCCAGCAGTTTAATGGCAGGCCAGAAATACGAGCAGTACTTC.

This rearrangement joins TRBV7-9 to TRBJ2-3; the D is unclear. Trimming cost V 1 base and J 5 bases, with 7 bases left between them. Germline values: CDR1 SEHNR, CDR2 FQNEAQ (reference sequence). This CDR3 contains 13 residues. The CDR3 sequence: CASSLGLRDTQYF. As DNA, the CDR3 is TGTGCCAGCAGCTTAGGATTGCGAGATACGCAGTATTTT.

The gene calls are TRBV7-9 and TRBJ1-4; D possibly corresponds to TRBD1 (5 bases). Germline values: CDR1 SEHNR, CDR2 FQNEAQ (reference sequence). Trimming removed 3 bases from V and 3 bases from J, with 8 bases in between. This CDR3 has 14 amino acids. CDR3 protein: CASSFGGANEKLFF. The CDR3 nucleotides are TGTGCCAGCAGCTTTGGGGGGGCTAATGAAAAACTGTTTTTT. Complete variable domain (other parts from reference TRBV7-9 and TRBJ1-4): DTGVSQNPRHKITKRGQNVTFRCDPISEHNRLYWYRQTLGQGPEFLTYFQNEAQLEKSRLLSDRFSAERPKGSFSTLEIQRTEQGDSAMYLCASSFGGANEKLFFGSGTQLSVL.

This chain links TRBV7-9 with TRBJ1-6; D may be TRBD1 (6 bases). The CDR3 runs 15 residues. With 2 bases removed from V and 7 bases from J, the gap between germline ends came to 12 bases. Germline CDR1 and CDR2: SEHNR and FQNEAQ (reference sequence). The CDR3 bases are TGTGCCAGCAGCTTACTTGCGGGGGCCAATTCACCCCTCCACTTT. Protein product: CASSLLAGANSPLHF.

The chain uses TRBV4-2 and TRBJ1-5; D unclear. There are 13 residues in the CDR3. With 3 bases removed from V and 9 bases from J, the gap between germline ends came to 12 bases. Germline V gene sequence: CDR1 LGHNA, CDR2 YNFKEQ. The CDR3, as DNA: TGTGCCAGCAGCCAGTTCGGCGCAGGGCCCCAGCATTTT. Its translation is CASSQFGAGPQHF.

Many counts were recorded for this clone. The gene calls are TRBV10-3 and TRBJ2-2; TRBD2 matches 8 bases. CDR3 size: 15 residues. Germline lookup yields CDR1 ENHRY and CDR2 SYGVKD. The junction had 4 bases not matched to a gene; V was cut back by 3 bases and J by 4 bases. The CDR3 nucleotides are TGTGCCATCAGTGATAGCGGGGAGACCACCGGGGAGCTGTTTTTT. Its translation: CAISDSGETTGELFF.

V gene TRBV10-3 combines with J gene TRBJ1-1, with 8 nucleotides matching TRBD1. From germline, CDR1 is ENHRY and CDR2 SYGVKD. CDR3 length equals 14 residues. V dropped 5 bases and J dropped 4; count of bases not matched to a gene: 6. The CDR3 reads CAISTSGQATEAFF. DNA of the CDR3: TGTGCCATCAGTACATCGGGACAGGCCACTGAAGCTTTCTTT.

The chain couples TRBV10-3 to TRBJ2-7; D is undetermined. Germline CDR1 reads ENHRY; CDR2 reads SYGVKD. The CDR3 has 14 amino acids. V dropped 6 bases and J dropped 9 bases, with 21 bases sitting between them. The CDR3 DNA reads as TGTGCCATCAGGAAAGATCAAACTACGACCGGGCAGTACTTC. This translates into CAIRKDQTTTGQYF.

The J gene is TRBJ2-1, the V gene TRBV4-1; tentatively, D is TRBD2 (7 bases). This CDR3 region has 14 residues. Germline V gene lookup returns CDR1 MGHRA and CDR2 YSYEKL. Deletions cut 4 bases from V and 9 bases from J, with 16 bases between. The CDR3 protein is CASSRGGAGGEQFF. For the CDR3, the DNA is TGCGCCAGCAGCCGAGGGGGGGCAGGAGGTGAGCAGTTCTTC.

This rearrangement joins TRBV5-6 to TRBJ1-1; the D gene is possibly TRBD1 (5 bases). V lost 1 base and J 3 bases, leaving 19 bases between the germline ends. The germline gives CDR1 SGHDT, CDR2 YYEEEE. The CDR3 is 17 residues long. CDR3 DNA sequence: TGTGCCAGCAGCTTGATGGGATCGGGGGTTATTGACACTGAAGCTTTCTTT. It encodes CASSLMGSGVIDTEAFF. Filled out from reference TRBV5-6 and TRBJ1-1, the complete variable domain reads DAGVTQSPTHLIKTRGQQVTLRCSPKSGHDTVSWYQQALGQGPQFIFQYYEEEERQRGNFPDRFSGHQFPNYSSELNVNALLLGDSALYLCASSLMGSGVIDTEAFFGQGTRLTVV.

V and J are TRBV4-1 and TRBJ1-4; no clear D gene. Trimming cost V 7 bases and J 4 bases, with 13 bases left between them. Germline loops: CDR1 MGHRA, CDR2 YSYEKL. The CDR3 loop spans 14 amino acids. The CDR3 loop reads CASNLDLLNEKLFF. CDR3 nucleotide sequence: TGCGCCAGCAACCTCGACTTGCTTAATGAAAAACTGTTTTTT.